This T cell receptor beta chain is drawn from a study of T-cell memory formation after mild COVID-19. Background on the study: Each donor largely had its own TCR clusters. General study findings and limits: Confirmation was lacking for SARS-CoV-2 specificity of second-wave clones that peaked on day 37.

TCRdb processed the 5' RACE reads anew with MiXCR; each CDR3 protein has one entry. The sample shows approximately 500,000 distinct CDR3 sequences, around 27% of them seen only once. In the case of this clonotype: Its matching antigen is unknown.

The CDR3 is 13 residues long. V was shortened by 6 bases and J by 2 bases, with 10 bases between the two germline ends. From germline, CDR1 is SEHNR and CDR2 FQNEAQ (reference sequence). Sequencing was performed on PBMCs or a T cell subset sorted from them (not recorded which). This receptor was identified in an adult woman who had mild COVID-19 (a few samples of this study predate the infection). Cell type and time point are not known. The genes are TRBV7-9 and TRBJ2-5; D possibly matches TRBD1 or TRBD2 (5 bases each). The DNA of the CDR3 is TGTGCCAGCAGGTCGGGGCATCAAGAGACCCAGTACTTC. Translation gives CASRSGHQETQYF.